The clone carrying this T cell receptor beta chain has only a few counts. Per the study methods: Cell counts per sample came from amplifying reference gene primers. Clones were read by immunoSEQ multiplex PCR, and TCRdb kept only the in-frame ones, dropping some. That table furnishes V, J and clone size, whereas the DNA furnished D and trimming. The sample holds roughly 200,000 clones, approximately 85% seen once. The data derive from a study of blood T cell repertoires in COVID-19. Looking at the study overall: The study drew acute and convalescent COVID-19 samples from the United States, Italy and Spain. In each case, the material was cDNA or gDNA derived from T cells, B-cell-depleted T cells, or PBMCs.

The CDR3 spans 16 residues. Germline values: CDR1 MRHNA, CDR2 SNTAGT. The germline V and J ends were trimmed by 4 bases and 4 bases, with 17 bases remaining between them. The chain recombines TRBV6-4 with TRBJ2-1, with TRBD2 as a possible D gene (6 bases). What was sequenced was PBMCs or T cells enriched from blood (not recorded which). This sequence was found in a man aged 35-49 years with acute COVID-19. CDR3 residues: CASSAAVGGDYNEQFF. CDR3 sequence (DNA): TGTGCCAGCAGTGCCGCCGTAGGCGGGGATTACAATGAGCAGTTCTTC.